This T cell receptor beta chain was observed in a study of CD8 T cells in ankylosing spondylitis. Quantitative molecular-barcoded 5'-RACE generated the TCR beta libraries. One entry per CDR3 protein, called by TCRdb with MiXCR from the 5' RACE reads. The table lists tens of thousands of distinct CDR3 sequences, 3% of them singletons. Study-wide results and caveats: Clones tied to disease were said to be significantly enriched in matched ankylosing spondylitis synovial fluid. Clones linked with disease were CD8+ and fairly uncommon in the peripheral blood.

This clonotype occurred many times. As yet, its antigen is unknown. The length of the CDR3 is 15 residues. V lost 3 bases and J lost 1, with 12 bases in between. CDR1 and CDR2 from the germline V gene are SGDLS and YYNGEE. Sequenced input: blood, either unsorted or a sorted T cell fraction (not recorded which). This TCR was sampled from a male donor with ankylosing spondylitis or in good health (not recorded which). The chain is built from TRBV9 and TRBJ2-3; no firm D call. The CDR3: CASSGEVVGTDTQYF. In DNA, the CDR3 is TGTGCCAGCAGCGGTGAGGTGGTGGGCACAGATACGCAGTATTTT.